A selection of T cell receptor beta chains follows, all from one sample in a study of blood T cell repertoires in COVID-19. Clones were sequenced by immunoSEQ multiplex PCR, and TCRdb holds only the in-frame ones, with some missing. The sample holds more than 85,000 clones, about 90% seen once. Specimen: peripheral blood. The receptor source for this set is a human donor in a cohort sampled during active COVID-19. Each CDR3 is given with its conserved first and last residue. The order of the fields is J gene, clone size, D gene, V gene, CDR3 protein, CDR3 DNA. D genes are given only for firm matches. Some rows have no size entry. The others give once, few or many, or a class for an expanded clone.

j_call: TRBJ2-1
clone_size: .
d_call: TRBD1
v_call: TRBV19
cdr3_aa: CASSRQGLSNEQFF
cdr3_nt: TGTGCCAGTAGTCGACAGGGGTTAAGCAATGAGCAGTTCTTC

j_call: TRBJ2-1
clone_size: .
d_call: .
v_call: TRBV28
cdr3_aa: CATGGRGPDEQFF
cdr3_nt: TGTGCCACGGGGGGCAGGGGGCCGGATGAGCAGTTCTTC

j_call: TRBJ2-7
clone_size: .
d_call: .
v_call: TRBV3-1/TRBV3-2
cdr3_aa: CASSRGGRTGQYEQYF
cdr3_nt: TGTGCCAGCAGCCGTGGAGGGAGAACAGGCCAGTACGAGCAGTACTTC

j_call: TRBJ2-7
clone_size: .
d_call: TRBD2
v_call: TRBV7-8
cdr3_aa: CASSLRAGGRGTYEQYF
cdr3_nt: TGTGCCAGCAGCTTAAGGGCGGGAGGCCGGGGGACCTACGAGCAGTACTTC

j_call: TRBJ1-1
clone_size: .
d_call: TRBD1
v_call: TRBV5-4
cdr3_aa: CASSQDRANTEAFF
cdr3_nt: TGTGCCAGCAGTCAAGACAGGGCGAACACTGAAGCTTTCTTT

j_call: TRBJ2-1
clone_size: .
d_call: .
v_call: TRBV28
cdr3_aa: CASREQGVSYNEQFF
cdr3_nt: TGTGCCAGCAGGGAACAGGGTGTGTCCTACAATGAGCAGTTCTTC

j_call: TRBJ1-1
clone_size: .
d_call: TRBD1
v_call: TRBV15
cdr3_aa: CATSRDRGQSEAFF
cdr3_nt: TGTGCCACCAGTAGAGACAGGGGTCAATCTGAAGCTTTCTTT

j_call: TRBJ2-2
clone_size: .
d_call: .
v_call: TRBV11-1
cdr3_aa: CASSPDIRGELFF
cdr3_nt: TGTGCCAGCAGCCCGGACATCCGCGGGGAGCTGTTTTTT

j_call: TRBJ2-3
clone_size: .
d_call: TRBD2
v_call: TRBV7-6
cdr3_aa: CASSSMSGGATDTQYF
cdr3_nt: TGTGCCAGCAGCTCGATGAGCGGGGGGGCCACAGATACGCAGTATTTT

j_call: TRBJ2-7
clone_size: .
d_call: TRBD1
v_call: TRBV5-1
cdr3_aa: CASTPGTGEWEQYF
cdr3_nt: TGCGCCAGCACGCCTGGGACAGGGGAATGGGAGCAGTACTTC

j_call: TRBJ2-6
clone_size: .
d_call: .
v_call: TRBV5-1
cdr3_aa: CASSPGSGANVLTF
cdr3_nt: TGCGCCAGCAGCCCCGGTTCTGGGGCCAACGTCCTGACTTTC

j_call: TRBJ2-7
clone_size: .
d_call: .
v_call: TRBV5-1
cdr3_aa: CASSLEGRGSDEQYF
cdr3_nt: TGCGCCAGCAGCTTGGAAGGCAGGGGATCCGACGAGCAGTACTTC

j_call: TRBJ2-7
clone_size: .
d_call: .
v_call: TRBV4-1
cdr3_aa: CASSSGAAPYEQYF
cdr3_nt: TGCGCCAGCAGTTCCGGAGCGGCCCCCTACGAGCAGTACTTC

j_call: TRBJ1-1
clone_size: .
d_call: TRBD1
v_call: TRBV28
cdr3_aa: CASRVQGAPGGEAFF
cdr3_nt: TGTGCCAGCAGGGTACAGGGGGCTCCGGGTGGGGAAGCTTTCTTT

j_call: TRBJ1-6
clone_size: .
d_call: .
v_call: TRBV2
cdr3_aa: CASSEYTHNSPLHF
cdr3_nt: TGTGCCAGCAGTGAATACACCCATAATTCACCCCTCCACTTT

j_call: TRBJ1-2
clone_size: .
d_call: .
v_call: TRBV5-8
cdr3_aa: CASSPVREFYGYTF
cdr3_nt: TGTGCCAGCAGCCCCGTGAGGGAGTTCTATGGCTACACCTTC

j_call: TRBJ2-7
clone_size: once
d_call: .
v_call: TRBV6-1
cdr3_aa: CASSDRGIPSYEQYF
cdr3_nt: TGTGCCAGCAGTGATCGGGGGATCCCGTCCTACGAGCAGTACTTC

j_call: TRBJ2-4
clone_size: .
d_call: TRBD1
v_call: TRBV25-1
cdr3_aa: CASSESQMDRSKNIQYF
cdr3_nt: TGTGCCAGCAGTGAGAGTCAAATGGACAGGTCCAAAAACATTCAGTACTTC

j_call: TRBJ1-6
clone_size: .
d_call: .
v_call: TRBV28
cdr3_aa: CASSLFSGRRSPLHF
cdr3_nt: TGTGCCAGCAGTTTATTCTCAGGGCGACGTTCACCCCTCCACTTT

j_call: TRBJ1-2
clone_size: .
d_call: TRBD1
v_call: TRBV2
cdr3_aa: CASGIGTGGDFDYGYTF
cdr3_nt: TGTGCCAGCGGGATTGGGACAGGGGGAGATTTCGACTATGGCTACACCTTC

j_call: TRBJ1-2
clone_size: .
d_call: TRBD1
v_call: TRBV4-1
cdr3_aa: CASSQGRDRGLGYTF
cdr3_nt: TGCGCCAGCAGCCAAGGCCGCGACAGGGGGCTTGGCTACACCTTC

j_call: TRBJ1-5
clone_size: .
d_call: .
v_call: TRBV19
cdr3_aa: CASSNPGKPQHF
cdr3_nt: TGTGCCAGTAGTAACCCGGGAAAGCCCCAGCATTTT

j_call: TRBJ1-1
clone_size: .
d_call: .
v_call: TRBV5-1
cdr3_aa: CASSFGGNTEAFF
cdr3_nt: TGCGCCAGCAGCTTCGGAGGTAACACTGAAGCTTTCTTT

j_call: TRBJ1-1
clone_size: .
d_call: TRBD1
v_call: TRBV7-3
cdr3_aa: CASSLSPGGEAFF
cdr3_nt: TGTGCCAGCAGCTTAAGTCCAGGGGGGGAAGCTTTCTTT

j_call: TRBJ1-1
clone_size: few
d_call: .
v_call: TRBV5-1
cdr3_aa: CASSLAQGEAFF
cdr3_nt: TGCGCCAGCAGCTTGGCTCAGGGTGAAGCTTTCTTT

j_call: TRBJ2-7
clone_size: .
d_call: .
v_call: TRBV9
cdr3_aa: CASSVAGGGAYEQYF
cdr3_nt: TGTGCCAGCAGCGTAGCCGGCGGAGGAGCCTACGAGCAGTACTTC

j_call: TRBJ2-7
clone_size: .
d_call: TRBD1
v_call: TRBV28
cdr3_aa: CASSPRTGTHYEQYF
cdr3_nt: TGTGCCAGCAGCCCGAGGACAGGGACCCACTACGAGCAGTACTTC

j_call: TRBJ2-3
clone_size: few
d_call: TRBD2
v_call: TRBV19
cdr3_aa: CASSKRTSGSTDTQYF
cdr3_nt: TGTGCCAGTAGTAAAAGGACTAGCGGGAGCACAGATACGCAGTATTTT

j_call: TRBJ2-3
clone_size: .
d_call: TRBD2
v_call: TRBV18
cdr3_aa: CASSPPGSLAGFTDTQYF
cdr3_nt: TGTGCCAGCTCACCACCGGGCTCGCTAGCGGGATTCACAGATACGCAGTATTTT

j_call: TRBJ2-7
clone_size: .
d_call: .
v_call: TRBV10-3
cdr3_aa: CAISESTTYRGGYEQYF
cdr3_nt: TGTGCCATCAGTGAGTCGACCACCTACAGGGGGGGGTACGAGCAGTACTTC

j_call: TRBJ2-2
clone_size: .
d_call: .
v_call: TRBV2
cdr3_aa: CASRQGLYTGELFF
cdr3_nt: TGTGCCAGCAGGCAAGGACTCTACACCGGGGAGCTGTTTTTT

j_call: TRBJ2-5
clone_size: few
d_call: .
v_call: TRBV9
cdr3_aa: CASSAGRGRQETQYF
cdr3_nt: TGTGCCAGCAGCGCCGGTCGTGGGAGACAAGAGACCCAGTACTTC

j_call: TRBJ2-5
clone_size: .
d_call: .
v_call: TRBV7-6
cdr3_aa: CASSLRRRSGEGQETQYF
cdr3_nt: TGTGCCAGCAGCTTAAGGAGAAGATCGGGAGAGGGCCAAGAGACCCAGTACTTC

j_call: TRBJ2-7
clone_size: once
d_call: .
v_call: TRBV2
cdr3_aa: CASSDLPFGEQYF
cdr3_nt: TGTGCCAGCAGTGATTTGCCGTTCGGGGAGCAGTACTTC

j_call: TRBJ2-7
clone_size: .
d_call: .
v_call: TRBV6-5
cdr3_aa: CASSTKYEQYF
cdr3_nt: TGTGCCAGCAGTACAAAATACGAGCAGTACTTC

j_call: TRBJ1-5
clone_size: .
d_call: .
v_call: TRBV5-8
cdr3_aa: CASSSTDGYSNQPQHF
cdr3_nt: TGTGCCAGCAGCTCAACCGACGGGTATAGCAATCAGCCCCAGCATTTT

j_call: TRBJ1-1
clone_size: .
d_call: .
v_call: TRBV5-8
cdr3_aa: CASRITRGYTEAFF
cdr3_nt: TGTGCCAGCAGGATCACCAGGGGATACACTGAAGCTTTCTTT

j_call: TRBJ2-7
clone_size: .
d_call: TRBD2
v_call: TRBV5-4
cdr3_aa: CASSYLGLNYEQYF
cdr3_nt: TGTGCCAGCAGCTATCTGGGACTAAACTACGAGCAGTACTTC

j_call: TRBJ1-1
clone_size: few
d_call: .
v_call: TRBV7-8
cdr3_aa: CASSLSWGQNTEAFF
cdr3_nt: TGTGCCAGCAGCTTAAGCTGGGGGCAGAACACTGAAGCTTTCTTT

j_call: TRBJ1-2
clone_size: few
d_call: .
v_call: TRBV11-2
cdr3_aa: CASSLVHRYREAGGYTF
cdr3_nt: TGTGCCAGCAGCTTAGTTCATCGATACAGGGAAGCAGGAGGCTACACCTTC

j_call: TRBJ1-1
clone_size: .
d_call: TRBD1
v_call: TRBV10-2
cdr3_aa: CASNPQGGTEAFF
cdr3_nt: TGCGCCAGCAATCCACAGGGGGGCACTGAAGCTTTCTTT

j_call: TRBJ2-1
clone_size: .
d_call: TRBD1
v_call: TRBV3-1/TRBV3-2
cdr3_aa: CASRQGRDRVYNEQFF
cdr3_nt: TGTGCCAGCAGACAAGGGCGGGACAGGGTTTACAATGAGCAGTTCTTC

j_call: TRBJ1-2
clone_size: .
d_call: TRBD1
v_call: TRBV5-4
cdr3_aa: CASSYGTGSYGYTF
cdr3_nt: TGTGCCAGCAGCTATGGGACAGGGTCCTATGGCTACACCTTC

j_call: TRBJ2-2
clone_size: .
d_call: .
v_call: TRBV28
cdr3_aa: CASSFPHLANTGELFF
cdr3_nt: TGTGCCAGCAGTTTTCCCCACCTAGCCAACACCGGGGAGCTGTTTTTT

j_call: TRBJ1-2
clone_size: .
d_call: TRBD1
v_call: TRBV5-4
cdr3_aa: CASSQTGQGLYVGYTF
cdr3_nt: TGTGCCAGCAGCCAGACTGGACAGGGCCTCTATGTTGGCTACACCTTC

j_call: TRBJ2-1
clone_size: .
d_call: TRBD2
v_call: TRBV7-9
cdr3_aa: CASSLERGLNEQFF
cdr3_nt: TGTGCCAGCAGCTTAGAGCGGGGCCTCAATGAGCAGTTCTTC

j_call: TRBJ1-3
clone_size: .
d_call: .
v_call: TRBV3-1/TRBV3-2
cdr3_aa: CASSTQGTGNTIYF
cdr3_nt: TGTGCCAGCAGTACTCAGGGGACGGGAAACACCATATATTTT

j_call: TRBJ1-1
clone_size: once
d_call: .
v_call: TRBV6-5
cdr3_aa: CASISNGQQNTEAFF
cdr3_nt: TGTGCCAGCATTTCCAACGGACAGCAGAACACTGAAGCTTTCTTT

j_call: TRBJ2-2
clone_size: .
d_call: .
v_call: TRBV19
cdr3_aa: CASSIGGTGSDTGELFF
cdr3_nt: TGTGCCAGTAGTATAGGGGGCACAGGGAGCGACACCGGGGAGCTGTTTTTT

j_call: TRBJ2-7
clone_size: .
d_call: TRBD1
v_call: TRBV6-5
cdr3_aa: CASDREPYEQYF
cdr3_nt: TGTGCCAGTGACAGGGAGCCCTACGAGCAGTACTTC

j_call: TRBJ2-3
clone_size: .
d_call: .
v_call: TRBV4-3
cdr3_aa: CASSQASTDTQYF
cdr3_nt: TGCGCCAGCAGCCAAGCCTCGACAGATACGCAGTATTTT

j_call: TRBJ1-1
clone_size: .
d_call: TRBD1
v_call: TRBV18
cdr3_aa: CASSPIQGAEAFF
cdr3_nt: TGTGCCAGCTCACCCATACAGGGGGCTGAAGCTTTCTTT

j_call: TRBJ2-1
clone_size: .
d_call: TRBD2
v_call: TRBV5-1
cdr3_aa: CASKPGLGENEQFF
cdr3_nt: TGCGCCAGCAAACCGGGACTAGGAGAAAATGAGCAGTTCTTC

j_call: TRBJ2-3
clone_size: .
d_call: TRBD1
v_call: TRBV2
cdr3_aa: CASSWTGGSDTQYF
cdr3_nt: TGTGCCAGCAGTTGGACAGGGGGCTCAGATACGCAGTATTTT

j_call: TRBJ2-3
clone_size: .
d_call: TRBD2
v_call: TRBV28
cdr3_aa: CASSLIRGRYSGGTDTQYF
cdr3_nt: TGTGCCAGCAGTTTAATCCGCGGGAGGTACTCGGGGGGCACAGATACGCAGTATTTT

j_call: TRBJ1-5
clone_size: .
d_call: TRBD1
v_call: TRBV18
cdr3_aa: CASSRNGRGWNQPQHF
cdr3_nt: TGTGCCAGCTCCCGCAACGGCAGGGGGTGGAATCAGCCCCAGCATTTT

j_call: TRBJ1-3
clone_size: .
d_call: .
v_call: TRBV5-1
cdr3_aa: CASSLGTGSSGNTIYF
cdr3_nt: TGCGCCAGCAGCTTAGGAACAGGAAGCTCTGGAAACACCATATATTTT

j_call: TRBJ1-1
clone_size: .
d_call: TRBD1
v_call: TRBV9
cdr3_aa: CASSAWTDRRGNTEAFF
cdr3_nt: TGTGCCAGCAGCGCCTGGACGGACAGGCGAGGGAACACTGAAGCTTTCTTT

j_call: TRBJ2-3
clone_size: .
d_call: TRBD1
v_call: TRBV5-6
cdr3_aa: CASSSGTGSPTDTQYF
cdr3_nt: TGTGCCAGCAGCTCCGGGACAGGGTCACCCACAGATACGCAGTATTTT

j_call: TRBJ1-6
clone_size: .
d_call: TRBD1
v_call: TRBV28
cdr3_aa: CASTVYRGHNSPLHF
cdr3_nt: TGTGCCAGCACAGTCTACAGGGGGCATAATTCACCCCTCCACTTT